The 5 T cell receptor beta chains below come from one sample, sequenced in a study of CD8+CD57+ T cells in acquired aplastic anemia. By flow cytometry, patients selected for sequencing had shown an expansion of CD8+CD57+ cells. Genomic DNA templated the TCR beta VDJ and CDR3 profiling. TCRdb processed the reads anew with MiXCR; each CDR3 protein has one entry. The data hold around 220,000 distinct CDR3 sequences, with roughly 50% observed a single time. Sequenced material: sorted CD4+, CD8+, or CD8+CD57+ T cells (not recorded which) from PBMCs. The receptors stem from a human donor with aplastic anemia.

V usage is TRBV20-1 and J usage is TRBJ2-3, with TRBD2 matching over 11 bases. The V segment lost 0 bases and the J segment 3 bases; nucleotides outside the gene matches: 5. The germline gives CDR1 DFQATT, CDR2 SNEGSKA (reference sequence). The CDR3 covers 16 residues. The CDR3 DNA is TGCAGTGCTAGAGAAGGGCTAGCGGGGGGTACAGATACGCAGTATTTT. Translation: CSAREGLAGGTDTQYF.

Comment on this clonotype: Its ends do not fully match the called genes, so a read error is possible. The chain carries TRBV6-6 and TRBJ2-2; 7 bases agree with TRBD1. The CDR3 length is 16 residues. From germline, CDR1 is MNHNY and CDR2 SVGAGI (reference sequence). The CDR3 region is CANSYSRTGNTGELFF. In nucleotides, the CDR3 is TGTGCCAACAGTTACTCCCGGACAGGGAACACCGGGGAGCTGTTTTTT.

V usage is TRBV20-1 and J usage is TRBJ1-1; unclear D gene. Deletions cut 5 bases from V and 7 bases from J, with 11 bases between. Germline-derived CDR1 and CDR2 are DFQATT and SNEGSKA (reference sequence). The CDR3 totals 11 residues. CDR3 nucleotide sequence: TGCAGTGCTGTGAGCGGGGATGAAGCTTTCTTT. It translates to CSAVSGDEAFF.

This clonotype was seen many times. The chain joins TRBV20-1 to TRBJ2-4, with D perhaps TRBD2 (7 bases). Germline CDR1 is DFQATT and CDR2 is SNEGSKA (reference sequence). The CDR3 runs 16 residues. Trimming left V 1 base short and J 0 bases short, with 13 bases between. The chain's CDR3 is CSARVGGPLAKNIQYF. The CDR3 DNA is TGCAGTGCTAGAGTCGGGGGGCCCCTAGCCAAAAACATTCAGTACTTC.

Many counts were recorded for this clonotype. The chain combines TRBV5-6 with TRBJ2-3; D is unclear. Germline V gene data show CDR1 as SGHDT and CDR2 as YYEEEE. The V gene lost 6 bases and the J gene lost 5 bases, with 7 bases spanning the gap. CDR3 length: 11 amino acids. The CDR3, as DNA: TGTGCCAGCACGTCGGTAGATACGCAGTATTTT. It codes for CASTSVDTQYF.